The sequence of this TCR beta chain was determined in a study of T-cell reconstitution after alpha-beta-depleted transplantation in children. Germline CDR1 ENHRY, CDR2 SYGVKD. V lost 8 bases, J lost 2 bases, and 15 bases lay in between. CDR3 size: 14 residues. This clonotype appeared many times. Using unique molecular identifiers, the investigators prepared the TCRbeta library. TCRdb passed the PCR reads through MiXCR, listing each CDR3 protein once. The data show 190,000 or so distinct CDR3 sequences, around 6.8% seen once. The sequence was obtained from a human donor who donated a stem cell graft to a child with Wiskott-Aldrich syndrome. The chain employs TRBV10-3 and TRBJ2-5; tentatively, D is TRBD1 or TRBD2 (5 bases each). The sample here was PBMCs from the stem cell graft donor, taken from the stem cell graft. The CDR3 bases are TGTGCCATCGCAGGACGGGGCCCACAAGAGACCCAGTACTTC. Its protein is CAIAGRGPQETQYF.